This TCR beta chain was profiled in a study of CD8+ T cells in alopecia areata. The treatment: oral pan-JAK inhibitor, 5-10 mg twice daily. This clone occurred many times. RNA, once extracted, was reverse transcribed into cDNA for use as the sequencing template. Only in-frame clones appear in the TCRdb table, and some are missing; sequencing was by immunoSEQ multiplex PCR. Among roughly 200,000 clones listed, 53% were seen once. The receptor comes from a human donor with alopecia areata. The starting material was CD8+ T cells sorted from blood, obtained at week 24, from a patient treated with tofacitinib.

The CDR3 loop is CASSQDPSSADTQYF. The CDR3 nucleotides read TGCGCCAGCAGCCAAGACCCTTCTTCCGCGGATACGCAGTATTTT. The chain couples TRBV4-3 to TRBJ2-3; D is undetermined. This CDR3 spans 15 amino acids. Germline V gene lookup returns CDR1 LGHNA and CDR2 YSLEER. Trimming left V 0 bases short and J 6 bases short, with 13 bases between.